The clone carrying this TCR beta chain was found many times. Its antigen is still unknown. The sample belongs to a study of Graves' ophthalmopathy and Graves' hyperthyroidism. Broader study findings: Most thyroid clonotypes expanded beyond 0.001 frequency were also found in blood. The model flagged ophthalmopathy progression at around 70% sensitivity and less than 75% specificity. For separating ophthalmopathy from stable hyperthyroidism, a 13-signature model gave over 85% sensitivity and 81.08% specificity.

For repertoire sequencing, the TCR beta CDR3 regions were amplified from RNA transcripts. HTBI primers were employed in first-round RT-PCR, then a second-round multiplex PCR followed. One entry per CDR3 protein results from TCRdb running MiXCR on the multiplex PCR reads. The sample includes about 400,000 distinct CDR3 sequences, 15% to 20% of them seen just once. The PBMC fraction was derived from 9.5 to 10 ml of fresh peripheral blood. CDR1 MNHEY and CDR2 SVGAGI come from the germline V gene. J was trimmed by 5 bases and V by 6 bases; bases with no gene match: 9. The CDR3 has 14 residues. Sequences were obtained from peripheral blood. The TCR comes from a woman in her late teens or twenties with Graves' ophthalmopathy. The chain employs TRBV6-5 and TRBJ1-1; the match to TRBD1 covers 7 bases. The CDR3 sequence: CASSTSGTETEAFF. The CDR3 bases are TGTGCCAGCAGCACATCCGGGACAGAGACTGAAGCTTTCTTT.